A single sample is the source of the 20 T cell receptor beta chains below, sequenced in a study of T cell responses to AZD1222 COVID-19 vaccine. The table came from immunoSEQ multiplex PCR; TCRdb's copy has only in-frame clones and leaves some out. The sample yields about 150,000 clones, 86% seen once. The sequencing used peripheral blood, collected on day 0 of MenACWY control vaccination. The receptor set was obtained from an adult in good health.

The chain uses TRBV2 and TRBJ2-1; possibly TRBD1 for D (6 bases). This CDR3 is 11 amino acids long. Germline CDR1 reads SNHLY; CDR2 reads FYNNEI. The germline V and J ends were trimmed by 9 bases and 12 bases, with 15 bases remaining between them. This chain's CDR3 is CARSGSGVQFF. CDR3 nucleotides: TGTGCCAGGTCCGGATCAGGGGTGCAGTTCTTC.

J is TRBJ2-3 and V is TRBV5-6, with D possibly matching TRBD1 (5 bases). Germline V CDR1 and CDR2: SGHDT, YYEEEE. The CDR3 is 15 amino acids. Trimming stripped 0 bases from V and 2 bases from J, with 10 bases between. CDR3 sequence reads: CASSLVRGNTDTQYF. DNA of the CDR3: TGTGCCAGCAGCTTGGTAAGGGGTAACACAGATACGCAGTATTTT.

A note on this clone: Other DNA sequences from this sample encode an identical CDR3 as well. This sequence joins TRBV5-6 and TRBJ1-1, with a tentative D call TRBD1 (6 bases). Trimming took off 4 bases at V and 4 bases at J, with 8 bases between the two ends. CDR1 SGHDT and CDR2 YYEEEE come from the germline V gene. The CDR3 spans 12 residues. The CDR3 protein is CASSLRGTEAFF. DNA for the CDR3: TGTGCCAGCAGCCTCAGGGGCACTGAAGCTTTCTTT.

The chain's CDR3 is CASSFSGTGDEKLFF. CDR3 coding DNA: TGCGCCAGCAGCTTTTCCGGGACAGGGGATGAAAAACTGTTTTTT. The chain carries TRBV5-1 and TRBJ1-4, with 10 bases matching TRBD1. In germline, CDR1 is SGHRS, CDR2 YFSETQ. There are 15 residues in the CDR3. Unmatched junction bases numbered 4, after V lost 2 bases and J lost 6 bases.

The V and J genes are TRBV29-1 and TRBJ1-5; maybe TRBD1 (5 bases). In germline, CDR1 is SQVTM, CDR2 ANQGSEA. The CDR3 is 15 residues long. The V end lost 6 bases, the J end lost 1 base, and 16 bases lay between the germline ends. The CDR3 DNA follows: TGCAGCGTCCGCCTCTCGGGGGGGAGCAATCAGCCCCAGCATTTT. It yields the protein CSVRLSGGSNQPQHF.

The sample holds one count of this clone. V usage is TRBV25-1 and J usage is TRBJ2-3; no firm D call. The CDR3 runs to 14 residues. Trimming removed 8 bases at V and 5 bases at J, with 17 bases between. Germline-derived CDR1 and CDR2 are MGHDK and SYGVNS. The CDR3 bases are TGTGCCAGCTCAACCGGGCCGAAGAAAGATACGCAGTATTTT. As protein: CASSTGPKKDTQYF.

This chain connects TRBV24-1 to TRBJ2-5; TRBD2 matches at 7 bases. The V and J ends lost 2 bases and 5 bases, in that order; junction bases with no gene match: 7. The length of the CDR3 is 15 residues. Germline assignment: CDR1 KGHDR and CDR2 SFDVKD. In DNA, the CDR3 is TGTGCCACCAGTGATTCGTCGTTTAGCGGGGAGACCCAGTACTTC. This gives the protein CATSDSSFSGETQYF.

J is TRBJ1-2 and V is TRBV9; 8 bases are a match to TRBD1. This CDR3 has 15 amino acids. The germline V gene encodes CDR1 SGDLS and CDR2 YYNGEE. Germline trimming cut 3 bases from V and 5 bases from J; bases unmatched to any gene: 9. The CDR3 reads CASSAIQGVEYGYTF. CDR3 in DNA: TGTGCCAGCAGCGCCATACAGGGGGTTGAATATGGCTACACCTTC.

J is TRBJ1-2 and V is TRBV7-9; D gene uncertain. The CDR3 loop spans 13 amino acids. The V end lost 3 bases, the J end lost 8 bases, and 13 bases lay between the germline ends. Germline V gene lookup returns CDR1 SEHNR and CDR2 FQNEAQ (reference sequence). CDR3 region: CASSFGPSEGYTF. The CDR3 nucleotides read TGTGCCAGCAGCTTTGGTCCCTCCGAGGGCTACACCTTC. Full variable domain (missing parts from reference TRBV7-9 and TRBJ1-2): DTGVSQNPRHKITKRGQNVTFRCDPISEHNRLYWYRQTLGQGPEFLTYFQNEAQLEKSRLLSDRFSAERPKGSFSTLEIQRTEQGDSAMYLCASSFGPSEGYTFGSGTRLTVV.

This clone was recorded only once. The V and J genes are TRBV12-3 or TRBV12-4 and TRBJ1-4; D unresolved. The ends were cut back, 6 bases at V and 8 bases at J, with 10 bases in the middle. CDR3 length equals 12 residues. CDR3 region: CASSTGWEKLFF. In DNA, the CDR3 is TGTGCCAGCAGCACCGGCTGGGAAAAACTGTTTTTT.

The chain is built from TRBV25-1 and TRBJ1-6; weak D call: TRBD1 (6 bases). The CDR3 runs to 16 residues. Trimming took off 8 bases at V and 4 bases at J, with 18 bases between the two ends. Germline values: CDR1 MGHDK, CDR2 SYGVNS. This CDR3 is CASGTGTSAYNSPLHF. The CDR3 DNA is TGTGCCAGCGGCACCGGGACATCGGCTTATAATTCACCCCTCCACTTT.

This sequence joins TRBV28 and TRBJ1-5; unclear D gene. V was pared by 3 bases and J by 0 bases, with 9 bases between. This CDR3 region has 15 residues. The V gene's germline CDR1 is MDHEN and CDR2 SYDVKM. CDR3 sequence: CASSLPVYSNQPQHF. DNA of the CDR3: TGTGCCAGCAGTTTGCCCGTTTATAGCAATCAGCCCCAGCATTTT.

Remarks on this clone: Other nucleotide sequences from this sample produce the same CDR3. The genes are TRBV27 and TRBJ2-1; 9 bases line up with TRBD1. Germline lookup yields CDR1 MNHEY and CDR2 SMNVEV (reference sequence). This CDR3 is 13 amino acids long. With V trimmed by 6 bases and J by 6 bases, 3 bases remained unmatched. In nucleotides, the CDR3 is TGTGCCAGCAGGGGGACAGGGCGCAATGAGCAGTTCTTC. Amino acids: CASRGTGRNEQFF.

The J gene is TRBJ2-3, the V gene TRBV7-2, with D hard to call. The CDR3 extends over 14 amino acids. Trimming stripped 0 bases from V and 2 bases from J, with 6 bases between. The germline V gene has CDR1 SGHTA and CDR2 FQGNSA. The CDR3 nucleotides are TGTGCCAGCAGCTTAGCCACAACCACAGATACGCAGTATTTT. Translated, it gives CASSLATTTDTQYF.

V usage is TRBV10-3 and J usage is TRBJ1-5; 7 bases agree with TRBD1. The CDR3 is 14 amino acids. From germline, CDR1 is ENHRY and CDR2 SYGVKD. The V and J ends lost 8 bases and 2 bases, in that order; junction bases with no gene match: 6. The DNA for the CDR3 is TGTGCCATCGCAGGGGGTTCGGGCAATCAGCCCCAGCATTTT. As protein: CAIAGGSGNQPQHF.

This chain joins TRBV6-1 and TRBJ1-4; a weak D match, TRBD1 (5 bases). The germline CDR1 and CDR2 sequences are MNHNS and SASEGT. This CDR3 spans 15 amino acids. V was shortened by 3 bases and J by 7 bases, with 15 bases between the two germline ends. The CDR3 loop reads CASSESQGGGEKLFF. In DNA, the CDR3 is TGTGCCAGCAGTGAGAGCCAGGGTGGAGGTGAAAAACTGTTTTTT.

The chain joins TRBV2 to TRBJ1-6; 10 bases align to TRBD1. The germline CDR1 and CDR2 sequences are SNHLY and FYNNEI. The CDR3 is 15 residues long. The trim removed 2 bases at V and 10 bases at J, leaving 5 bases unmatched. The CDR3 sequence is CASSETGTGESPLHF. CDR3 bases: TGTGCCAGCAGTGAAACAGGGACAGGGGAGTCACCCCTCCACTTT.

The chain employs TRBV2 and TRBJ2-5, with D unresolved. This CDR3 is built from 13 residues. Germline V gives CDR1 SNHLY, CDR2 FYNNEI. The germline V and J ends were trimmed by 0 bases and 7 bases, with 9 bases remaining between them. CDR3 in amino acids: CASSEARPGTQYF. The CDR3 coding sequence is TGTGCCAGCAGTGAAGCCCGACCTGGGACCCAGTACTTC. The variable domain in full, completed from reference TRBV2 and TRBJ2-5, reads EPEVTQTPSHQVTQMGQEVILRCVPISNHLYFYWYRQILGQKVEFLVSFYNNEISEKSEIFDDQFSVERPDGSNFTLKIRSTKLEDSAMYFCASSEARPGTQYFGPGTRLLVL.

The chain couples TRBV29-1 to TRBJ2-2; 9 nucleotides line up with TRBD2. The V gene's germline CDR1 is SQVTM and CDR2 ANQGSEA. The J segment lost 7 bases and the V segment lost 3 bases, leaving 6 bases of the junction unmatched. CDR3 length equals 14 residues. Here the CDR3 DNA reads TGCAGCGTTGAGCGGGGGGGCCTTGGCGGGGAGCTGTTTTTT. It encodes CSVERGGLGGELFF.

The chain recombines TRBV6-5 with TRBJ1-2, with 8 bases lining up with TRBD1. The V gene's germline CDR1 is MNHEY and CDR2 SVGAGI. V was clipped by 6 bases and J by 3 bases; unmatched bases: 9. The length of the CDR3 is 15 residues. CDR3 protein: CASRPQGAGDYGYTF. CDR3 bases: TGTGCCAGCAGACCCCAGGGGGCGGGTGACTATGGCTACACCTTC.